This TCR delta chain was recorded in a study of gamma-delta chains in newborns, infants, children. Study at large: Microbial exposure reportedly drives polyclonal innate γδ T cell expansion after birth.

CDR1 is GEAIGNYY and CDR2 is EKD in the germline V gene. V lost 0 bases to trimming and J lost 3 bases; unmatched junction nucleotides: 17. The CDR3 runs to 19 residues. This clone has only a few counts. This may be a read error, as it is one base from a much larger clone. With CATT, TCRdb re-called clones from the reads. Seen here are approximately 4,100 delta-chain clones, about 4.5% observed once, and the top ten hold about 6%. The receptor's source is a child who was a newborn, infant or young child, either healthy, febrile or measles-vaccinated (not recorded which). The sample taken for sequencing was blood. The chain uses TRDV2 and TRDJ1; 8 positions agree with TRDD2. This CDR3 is CACDTVGESSSYRADKLIF. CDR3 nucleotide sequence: TGTGCCTGTGACACCGTAGGGGAATCGTCTTCCTACCGGGCCGATAAACTCATCTTT.